This T cell receptor (beta chain) was captured in a study of T cell responses to AZD1222 COVID-19 vaccine. As regards this clone: The antigen is undetermined.

V shed 2 bases and J 3 bases; nucleotides not matched to a gene: 2. CDR3 length equals 15 residues. Germline V gene sequence: CDR1 MNHEY, CDR2 SVGAGI. Broader study findings: Donors were largely white British and mainly female; clonal diversity was possibly underestimated.

Here immunoSEQ multiplex PCR was the method, and the copy in TCRdb shows in-frame clones only, minus some. The sample shows over 50,000 clones, approximately 84% of them seen only once. This TCR was recovered from an adult in good health. The chain recombines TRBV6-5 with TRBJ2-3; TRBD1 agrees at 10 bases. Sequencing used peripheral blood, obtained on day 0 of AZD1222 vaccination. The CDR3 spells CASSYRQGATDTQYF. CDR3 DNA: TGTGCCAGCAGTTACCGACAGGGGGCAACAGATACGCAGTATTTT.